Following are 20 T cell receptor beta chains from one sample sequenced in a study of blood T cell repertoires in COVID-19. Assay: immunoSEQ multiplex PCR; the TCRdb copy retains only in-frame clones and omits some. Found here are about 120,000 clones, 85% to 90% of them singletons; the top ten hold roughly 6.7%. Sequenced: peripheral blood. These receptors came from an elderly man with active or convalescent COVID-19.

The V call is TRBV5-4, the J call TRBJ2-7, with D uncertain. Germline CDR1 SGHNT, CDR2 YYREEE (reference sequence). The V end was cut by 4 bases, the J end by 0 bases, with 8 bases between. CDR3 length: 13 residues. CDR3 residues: CASSPPSSYEQYF. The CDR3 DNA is TGTGCCAGCAGCCCCCCGAGCTCCTACGAGCAGTACTTC.

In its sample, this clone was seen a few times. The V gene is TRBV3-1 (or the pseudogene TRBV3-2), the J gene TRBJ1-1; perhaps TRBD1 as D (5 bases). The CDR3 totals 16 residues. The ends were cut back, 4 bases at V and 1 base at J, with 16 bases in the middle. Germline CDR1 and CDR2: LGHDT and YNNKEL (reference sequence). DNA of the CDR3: TGTGCCAGCAGCCTCCCCGGGGGAGGGGCGAACACTGAAGCTTTCTTT. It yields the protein CASSLPGGGANTEAFF.

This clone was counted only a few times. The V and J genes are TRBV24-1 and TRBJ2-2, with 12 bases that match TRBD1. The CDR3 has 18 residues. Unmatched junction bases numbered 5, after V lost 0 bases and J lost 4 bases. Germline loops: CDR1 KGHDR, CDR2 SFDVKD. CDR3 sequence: CATSDLGTGGLRTGELFF. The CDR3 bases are TGTGCCACCAGTGATTTGGGGACAGGGGGCTTGCGCACCGGGGAGCTGTTTTTT.

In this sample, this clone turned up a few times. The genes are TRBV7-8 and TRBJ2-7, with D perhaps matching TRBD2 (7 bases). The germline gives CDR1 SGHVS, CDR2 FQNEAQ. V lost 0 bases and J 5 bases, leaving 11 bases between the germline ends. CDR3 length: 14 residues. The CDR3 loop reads CASSLALGGHEQYF. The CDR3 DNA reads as TGTGCCAGCAGCTTAGCGTTGGGGGGGCACGAGCAGTACTTC.

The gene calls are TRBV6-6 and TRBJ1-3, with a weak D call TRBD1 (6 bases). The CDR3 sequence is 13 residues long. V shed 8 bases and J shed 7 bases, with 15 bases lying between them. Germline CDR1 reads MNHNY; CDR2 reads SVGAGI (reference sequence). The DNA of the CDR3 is TGTGCCAGCGGTCGACAGGAGGTCAACACCATATATTTT. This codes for CASGRQEVNTIYF.

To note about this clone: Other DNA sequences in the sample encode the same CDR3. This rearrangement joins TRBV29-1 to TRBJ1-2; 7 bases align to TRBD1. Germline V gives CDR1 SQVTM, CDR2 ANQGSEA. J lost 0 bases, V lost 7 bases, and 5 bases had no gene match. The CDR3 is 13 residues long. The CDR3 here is CSAFDRANYGYTF. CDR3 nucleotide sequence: TGCAGCGCATTTGACAGGGCTAACTATGGCTACACCTTC.

CDR3 residues: CASSFEHDNSPLHF. In nucleotides, the CDR3 is TGTGCCAGCAGTTTTGAGCACGATAATTCACCCCTCCACTTT. The chain employs TRBV27 and TRBJ1-6; no clear D. Germline CDR1 MNHEY, CDR2 SMNVEV (reference sequence). The germline V and J ends were trimmed by 3 bases and 5 bases, with 8 bases remaining between them. The CDR3 runs 14 residues.

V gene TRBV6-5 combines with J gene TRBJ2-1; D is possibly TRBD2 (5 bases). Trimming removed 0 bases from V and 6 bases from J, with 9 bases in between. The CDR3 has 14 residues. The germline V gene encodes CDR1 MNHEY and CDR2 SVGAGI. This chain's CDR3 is CASSYSRVRNEQFF. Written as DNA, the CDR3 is TGTGCCAGCAGTTACTCGAGGGTCCGCAATGAGCAGTTCTTC.

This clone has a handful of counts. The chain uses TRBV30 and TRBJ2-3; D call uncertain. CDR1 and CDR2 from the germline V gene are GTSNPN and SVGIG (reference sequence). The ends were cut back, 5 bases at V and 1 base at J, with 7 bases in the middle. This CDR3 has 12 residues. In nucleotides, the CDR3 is TGTGCCTGGCTATACGGCACAGATACGCAGTATTTT. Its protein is CAWLYGTDTQYF.

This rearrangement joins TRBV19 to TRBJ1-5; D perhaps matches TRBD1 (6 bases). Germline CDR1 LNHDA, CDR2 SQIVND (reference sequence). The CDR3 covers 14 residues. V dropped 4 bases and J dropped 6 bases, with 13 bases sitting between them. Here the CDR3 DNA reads TGTGCCAGTAGTAAAACAGGGCGAAGTCAGCCCCAGCATTTT. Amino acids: CASSKTGRSQPQHF. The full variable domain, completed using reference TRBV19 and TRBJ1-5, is DGGITQSPKYLFRKEGQNVTLSCEQNLNHDAMYWYRQDPGQGLRLIYYSQIVNDFQKGDIAEGYSVSREKKESFPLTVTSAQKNPTAFYLCASSKTGRSQPQHFGDGTRLSIL.

The CDR3 region has the DNA TGTGCCAGCTCACTATCGGGACAGGGATCGCGTGGCTACACCTTC. Its protein is CASSLSGQGSRGYTF. The chain employs TRBV18 and TRBJ1-2; 9 bases fit TRBD1. This CDR3 region has 15 residues. The V segment lost 4 bases and the J segment 7 bases; nucleotides outside the gene matches: 10. The germline V gene encodes CDR1 KGHSH and CDR2 LQKENI.

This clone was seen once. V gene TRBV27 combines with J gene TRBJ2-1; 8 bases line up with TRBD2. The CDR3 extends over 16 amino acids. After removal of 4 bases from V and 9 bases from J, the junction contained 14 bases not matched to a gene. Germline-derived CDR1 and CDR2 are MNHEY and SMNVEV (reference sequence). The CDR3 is CASSYGGGRGGGEQFF. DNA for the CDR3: TGTGCCAGCAGTTACGGGGGGGGCAGGGGCGGGGGTGAGCAGTTCTTC.

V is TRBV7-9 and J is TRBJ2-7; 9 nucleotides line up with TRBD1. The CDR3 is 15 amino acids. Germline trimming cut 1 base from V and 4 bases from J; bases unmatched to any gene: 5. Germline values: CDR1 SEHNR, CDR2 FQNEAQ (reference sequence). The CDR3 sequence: CASSLGGQGRYEQYF. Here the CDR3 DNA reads TGTGCCAGCAGCTTAGGGGGACAGGGACGGTACGAGCAGTACTTC.

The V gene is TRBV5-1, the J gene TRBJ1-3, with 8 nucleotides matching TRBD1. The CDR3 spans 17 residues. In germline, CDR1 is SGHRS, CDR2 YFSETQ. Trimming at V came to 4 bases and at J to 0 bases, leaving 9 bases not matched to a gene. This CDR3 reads CASSPISGTGSGNTIYF. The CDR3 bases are TGCGCCAGCAGCCCCATTTCCGGGACAGGCTCTGGAAACACCATATATTTT.

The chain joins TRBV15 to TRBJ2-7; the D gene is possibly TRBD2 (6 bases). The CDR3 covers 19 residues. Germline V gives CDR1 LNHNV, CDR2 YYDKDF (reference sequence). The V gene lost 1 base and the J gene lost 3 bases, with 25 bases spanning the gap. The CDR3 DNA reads TGTGCCACCAGCAGAGTTAGTAGTCGCCCGGGACTCCTACTCTACGAGCAGTACTTC. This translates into CATSRVSSRPGLLLYEQYF. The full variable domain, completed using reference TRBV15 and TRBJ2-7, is DAMVIQNPRYQVTQFGKPVTLSCSQTLNHNVMYWYQQKSSQAPKLLFHYYDKDFNNEADTPDNFQSRRPNTSFCFLDIRSPGLGDTAMYLCATSRVSSRPGLLLYEQYFGPGTRLTVT.

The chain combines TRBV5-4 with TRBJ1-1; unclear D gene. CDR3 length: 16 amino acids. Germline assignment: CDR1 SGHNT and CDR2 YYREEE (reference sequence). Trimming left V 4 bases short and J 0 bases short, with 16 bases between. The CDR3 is CASSPKVGLMNTEAFF. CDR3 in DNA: TGTGCCAGCAGCCCCAAGGTTGGGCTGATGAACACTGAAGCTTTCTTT. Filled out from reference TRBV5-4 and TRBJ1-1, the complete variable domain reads ETGVTQSPTHLIKTRGQQVTLRCSSQSGHNTVSWYQQALGQGPQFIFQYYREEENGRGNFPPRFSGLQFPNYSSELNVNALELDDSALYLCASSPKVGLMNTEAFFGQGTRLTVV.

This chain's CDR3 is CASSLYRIATNEKLFF. CDR3 bases: TGTGCCAGCAGCTTGTACAGGATTGCAACTAATGAAAAACTGTTTTTT. The chain employs TRBV5-6 and TRBJ1-4; TRBD1 is a possible D gene (5 bases). From germline, CDR1 is SGHDT and CDR2 YYEEEE. V gave up 1 base and J gave up 0 bases, with 10 bases separating them. CDR3 length: 16 amino acids.

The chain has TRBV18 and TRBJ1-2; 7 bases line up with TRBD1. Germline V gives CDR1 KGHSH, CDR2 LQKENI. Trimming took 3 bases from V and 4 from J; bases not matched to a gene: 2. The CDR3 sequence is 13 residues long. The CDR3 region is CASSPTGFYGYTF. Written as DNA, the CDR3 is TGTGCCAGCTCACCGACAGGGTTCTATGGCTACACCTTC.

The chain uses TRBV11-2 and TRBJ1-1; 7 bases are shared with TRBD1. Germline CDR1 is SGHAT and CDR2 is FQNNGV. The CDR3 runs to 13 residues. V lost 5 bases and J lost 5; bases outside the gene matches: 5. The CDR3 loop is CASSSDRETEAFF. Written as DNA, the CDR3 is TGTGCCAGCAGCAGCGACAGGGAAACTGAAGCTTTCTTT.

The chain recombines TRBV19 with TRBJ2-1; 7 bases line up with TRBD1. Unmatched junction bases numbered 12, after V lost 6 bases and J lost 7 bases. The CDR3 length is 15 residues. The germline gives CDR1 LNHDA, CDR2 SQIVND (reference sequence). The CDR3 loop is CASRAGTVRVNEQFF. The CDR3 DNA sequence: TGTGCCAGTAGGGCCGGGACAGTGCGGGTGAATGAGCAGTTCTTC. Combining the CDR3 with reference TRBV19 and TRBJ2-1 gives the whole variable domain DGGITQSPKYLFRKEGQNVTLSCEQNLNHDAMYWYRQDPGQGLRLIYYSQIVNDFQKGDIAEGYSVSREKKESFPLTVTSAQKNPTAFYLCASRAGTVRVNEQFFGPGTRLTVL.